This T cell receptor beta chain comes out of a study of cytomegalovirus exposure and HLA in healthy donors. Study observations and caveats: In a later analysis, specific HLA alleles were associated with 15,000 to 20,000 TCR beta sequences at a 0.05 false discovery rate.

Primers for the PCR totalled 60 Vbeta and 13 Jbeta. Profiled with immunoSEQ multiplex PCR; TCRdb holds only in-frame clones, not every one. The sample includes under 150,000 clones, about 82% of them seen just once. About this clone: The antigen is unknown.

Germline loops: CDR1 MNHNS, CDR2 SASEGT. The CDR3 length is 13 residues. V was trimmed by 3 bases and J by 5 bases, leaving 8 bases between them. The chain combines TRBV6-1 with TRBJ1-5; D gene unclear. Sample: PBMCs. This receptor was obtained from a female donor in good health and CMV-seropositive. CDR3 loop: CASSDRGDQPQHF. As DNA, the CDR3 is TGTGCCAGCAGTGATCGCGGGGATCAGCCCCAGCATTTT.